The clone carrying this T cell receptor (beta chain) has only a few counts. Its cognate antigen is unknown. The data originate from a study of T cells after yellow fever vaccination. Study summary: The authors prepared low-cell-number fractions using SMART-Seq v4 Ultra Low Input. Study results and limitations: A secondary response was less intense yet reached its peak sooner, at day 5 versus 15.

This CDR3 comprises 11 residues. The ends were cut back, 5 bases at V and 6 bases at J, with 7 bases in the middle. Germline assignment: CDR1 GTSNPN and CDR2 SVGIG (reference sequence). TCRdb fed the 5' RACE reads into MiXCR, producing one record per CDR3 protein. The sample has 600,000 to 750,000 distinct CDR3 sequences, approximately 13% seen once; the top ten hold about 15%. The source of this sequence is a man aged 30-40 years who received the YFV17D yellow fever vaccine. V and J are TRBV30 and TRBJ2-2; TRBD1 is a possible D gene (6 bases). The sample here was PBMCs, taken on the day of the yellow fever booster vaccination. The CDR3 loop reads CAWGGPGELFF. CDR3 bases: TGTGCCTGGGGGGGCCCCGGGGAGCTGTTTTTT.